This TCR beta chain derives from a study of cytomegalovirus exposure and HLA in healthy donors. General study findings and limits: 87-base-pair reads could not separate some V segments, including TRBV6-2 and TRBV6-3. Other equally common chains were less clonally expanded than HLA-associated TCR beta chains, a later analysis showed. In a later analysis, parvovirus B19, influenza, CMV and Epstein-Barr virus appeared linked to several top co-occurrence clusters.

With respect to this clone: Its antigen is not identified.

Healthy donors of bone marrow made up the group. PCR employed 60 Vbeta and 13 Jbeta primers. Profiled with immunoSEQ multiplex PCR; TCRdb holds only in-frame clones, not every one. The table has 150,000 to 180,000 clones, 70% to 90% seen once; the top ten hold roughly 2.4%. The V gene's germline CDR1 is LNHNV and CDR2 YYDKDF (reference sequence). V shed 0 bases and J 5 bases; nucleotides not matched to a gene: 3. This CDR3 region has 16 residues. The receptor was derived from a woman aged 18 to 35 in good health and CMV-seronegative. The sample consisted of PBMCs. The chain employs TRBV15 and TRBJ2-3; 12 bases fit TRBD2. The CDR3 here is CATSRDPTSGGDTQYF. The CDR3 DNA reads TGTGCCACCAGCAGAGATCCGACTAGCGGGGGAGATACGCAGTATTTT.